These T cell receptor beta chains were read from a single sample in a study of radiotherapy plus CTLA-4 blockade in lung cancer. Here immunoSEQ multiplex PCR was the method, and the copy in TCRdb shows in-frame clones only, minus some. The data hold tens of thousands of clones, with 71% observed a single time. The sequencing used peripheral blood, collected from a patient treated with radiotherapy plus ipilimumab. Receptors were obtained from a human donor with non-small cell lung cancer whose response to radiotherapy plus ipilimumab could not be evaluated. The CDR3 runs from the conserved cysteine through the conserved F or W. The D gene is left open where the match is weak. Only part of the rows carry a size: once, few, many, or a class if the clone is expanded.

j_call	clone_size	v_call	d_call	cdr3_nt	cdr3_aa
TRBJ2-5	few	TRBV7-2	NA	TGTGCCAGCAGCTTAGTTGCGAAAGAGACCCAGTACTTC	CASSLVAKETQYF
TRBJ2-7	NA	TRBV6-6	TRBD1	TGTGCCAGCTCGTATGACAGGGACTACGAGCAGTACTTC	CASSYDRDYEQYF
TRBJ2-7	NA	TRBV19	TRBD2	TGTGCCAGTAGTATAGTTGGGACTAGCCGCGAGCAGTACTTC	CASSIVGTSREQYF
TRBJ1-2	NA	TRBV10-3	NA	TGTGCTATCAGTGATGGGGGCGGTACGGGCTACACCTTC	CAISDGGGTGYTF
TRBJ1-2	NA	TRBV6-1	NA	TGTGCCAGCAGCGACAGAGGACAAAGCTATGGCTACACCTTC	CASSDRGQSYGYTF
TRBJ2-1	NA	TRBV10-1	TRBD2	TGCGCCAGCAGTGACCTGACTAGCGGGAGGCCATATGAGCAGTTCTTC	CASSDLTSGRPYEQFF
TRBJ2-5	NA	TRBV29-1	NA	TGCAGCGTTGGACAGGGAGGAGAGACCCAGTACTTC	CSVGQGGETQYF
TRBJ2-2	NA	TRBV9	TRBD2	TGTGCCAGCAGCGTAGCCCCCCTAGCGGGAGGTGTCGGGGAGCTGTTTTTT	CASSVAPLAGGVGELFF
TRBJ1-1	NA	TRBV28	TRBD1	TGTGCCAGCAGTTTGGGTACACGAAGGGGGCGAGTCACTGAAGCTTTCTTT	CASSLGTRRGRVTEAFF
TRBJ1-4	NA	TRBV2	NA	TGTGCCAGCAGTTCCTACGGGGGGCAGGGAAAACTGTTTTTT	CASSSYGGQGKLFF
TRBJ2-7	NA	TRBV14	TRBD2	TGTGCCAGCAGCCCGAGACTAGCGGGCGAGCAGTACTTC	CASSPRLAGEQYF
TRBJ1-1	NA	TRBV30	TRBD1	TGTGCCTGGAGTGTACCTCCGGGACAGTGGGGCACTGAAGCTTTCTTT	CAWSVPPGQWGTEAFF
TRBJ2-1	NA	TRBV5-1	TRBD1	TGCGCCAGCAGTACCGGGACAGGCTCCTACAATGAGCAGTTCTTC	CASSTGTGSYNEQFF
TRBJ2-3	NA	TRBV7-7	TRBD2	TGTGCTAGCAGCGCGACGACTAGCAATCCAGATACGCAGTATTTT	CASSATTSNPDTQYF
TRBJ1-5	NA	TRBV2	NA	TGTGCCAGCAGTGAAGGGGGAGGCAATCAGCCCCAGCATTTT	CASSEGGGNQPQHF
TRBJ2-3	NA	TRBV5-1	TRBD1	TGCGCCAGCAGCTTGGTGGGACAGGGGGCAGATACGCAGTATTTT	CASSLVGQGADTQYF
TRBJ1-4	NA	TRBV5-5	TRBD1	TGTGCCAGCAGTCAACAGGGGGCAACTAATGAAAAACTGTTTTTT	CASSQQGATNEKLFF
TRBJ1-2	NA	TRBV5-1	NA	TGCGCCAGCAGCTTTGGGGGAGGCTATGGCTACACCTTC	CASSFGGGYGYTF
TRBJ2-2	few	TRBV10-1	NA	TGCGCCAGCAGTGAAAGTGGACTACTCACCGGGGAGCTGTTTTTT	CASSESGLLTGELFF
TRBJ2-3	NA	TRBV18	TRBD2	TGTGCCAGCTCACGACCCCCGTCGGCGGGAGTGGCAGATACGCAGTATTTT	CASSRPPSAGVADTQYF
TRBJ2-5	NA	TRBV25-1	NA	TGTGCCAGCAGTGAATATGGCATCCGGGGAGGTGTAGAGACCCAGTACTTC	CASSEYGIRGGVETQYF
TRBJ2-1	NA	TRBV27	TRBD1	TGTGCCAGCAGTCCCGGACAGGGTCTGGTCGATGAGCAGTTCTTC	CASSPGQGLVDEQFF
TRBJ2-3	NA	TRBV18	TRBD2	TGTGCCAGCTCACCCTCTGCTAGCGGGCCGAGGGGCACGCAGTATTTT	CASSPSASGPRGTQYF
TRBJ1-1	NA	TRBV6-6	NA	TGTGCCAGCAGATCGCCAGGGGAGACTGAAGCTTTCTTT	CASRSPGETEAFF
TRBJ2-1	few	TRBV9	NA	TGTGCCAGCAGCGTAGTGGAACTAGCCTATGAGCAGTTCTTC	CASSVVELAYEQFF
TRBJ2-1	many	TRBV27	NA	TGTGCCCCCCGCCTGCGGCAGTACTCCTACAATGAGCAGTTCTTC	CAPRLRQYSYNEQFF
TRBJ1-2	NA	TRBV28	TRBD1	TGTGCCAGCAGGCTATGGGCAGGGGGGCCCGATAGTTCTGGCTACACCTTC	CASRLWAGGPDSSGYTF
TRBJ2-2	NA	TRBV14	NA	TGTGCCAGCAGCCAAGATTGGGGACTCGCGAACACCGGGGAGCTGTTTTTT	CASSQDWGLANTGELFF
TRBJ2-5	NA	TRBV11-2	TRBD2	TGTGCCAGCAGCCCGGGACTAGTCCAAGAGACCCAGTACTTC	CASSPGLVQETQYF
TRBJ2-7	few	TRBV5-8	TRBD1	TGTGCCAGCAGCCCGGGACAGGGGGCTTACGAGCAGTACTTC	CASSPGQGAYEQYF
TRBJ1-2	NA	TRBV6-5	NA	TGTGCCAGCAGTTCGCCGGAGGGGAGAGGCTACACCTTC	CASSSPEGRGYTF
TRBJ2-1	NA	TRBV29-1	TRBD2	TGCAGCGTTGAAGATCGGGCGGGAGAAGGCAAAGGTGAGCAGTTCTTC	CSVEDRAGEGKGEQFF
TRBJ1-1	medium-sized	TRBV19	TRBD1	TGTGCCAGTAGGACGGGACAGGGGAGGACTGAAGCTTTCTTT	CASRTGQGRTEAFF
TRBJ1-1	NA	TRBV9	TRBD1	TGTGCCAGCAGACCAGGGGGAAGTGGGAACACTGAAGCTTTCTTT	CASRPGGSGNTEAFF
TRBJ1-1	NA	TRBV7-2	NA	TGTGGGGGTGGAGGCACTGAAGCTTTCTTT	CGGGGTEAFF
TRBJ1-2	NA	TRBV19	TRBD1	TGTGCCAGTAGTATGGGTTTGTCGGACAGGGGAATTAGTGGCTACACCTTC	CASSMGLSDRGISGYTF
TRBJ2-5	NA	TRBV6-1	TRBD1	TGTGCCAGCAGTCGGGGACAGCAAGAGACCCAGTACTTC	CASSRGQQETQYF
TRBJ1-3	NA	TRBV23-1	NA	TGCGCCACAAGCCGTCAGGTCTCTGGAAACACCATATATTTT	CATSRQVSGNTIYF
TRBJ2-3	NA	TRBV4-2	TRBD2	TGTGCCAGCAGCCAAGTACTAGCGGGCACAGATACGCAGTATTTT	CASSQVLAGTDTQYF
TRBJ2-7	few	TRBV6-6	NA	TGTGCCAGCAGTTACTCGGCACAGGCCTACGAGCAGTACTTC	CASSYSAQAYEQYF
TRBJ1-3	NA	TRBV7-2	NA	TGTGCCAGCAGCCTTCTAAGCACTGGAAACACCATATATTTT	CASSLLSTGNTIYF
TRBJ2-5	NA	TRBV18	TRBD2	TGTGCCAGCTCACGGGGACTAGCGGGAGAGGAGACCCAGTACTTC	CASSRGLAGEETQYF
TRBJ2-1	NA	TRBV7-2	NA	TGTGCCAGCAGCTTGGAGGGGAATGAGCAGTTCTTC	CASSLEGNEQFF
TRBJ1-6	few	TRBV5-8	NA	TGTGCCAGCAGCTTGTTGTTCAGGGTTGATTCACCCCTCCACTTT	CASSLLFRVDSPLHF
TRBJ1-2	NA	TRBV6-1	NA	TGTGCCAGCAGTCTTATAATCGGACAGCCCTATGGCTACACCTTC	CASSLIIGQPYGYTF
TRBJ1-4	NA	TRBV18	NA	TGTGCCAGCTCACCACTTAGCGGGACGGGAACTAATGAAAAACTGTTTTTT	CASSPLSGTGTNEKLFF
TRBJ2-7	few	TRBV29-1	TRBD2	TGCAGCTGCACGGGAGGTTCTCCCTACGAGCAGTACTTC	CSCTGGSPYEQYF
TRBJ2-3	NA	TRBV7-3	NA	TGTGCCAGCAGCTTGGGAGGCACAGATACGCAGTATTTT	CASSLGGTDTQYF
TRBJ1-2	few	TRBV9	NA	TGTGCCAGCAGCGCCACAGGGATTTCATATGGCTACACCTTC	CASSATGISYGYTF
TRBJ2-5	NA	TRBV11-3	NA	TGTGCCAGCAGCCGACAGTCACAAGAGACCCAGTACTTC	CASSRQSQETQYF
TRBJ2-1	NA	TRBV14	TRBD2	TGTGCCAGCAGCCAAGATCCCAGCGGGAGGGCCAGTGAGCAGTTCTTC	CASSQDPSGRASEQFF
TRBJ2-1	NA	TRBV5-8	TRBD2	TGTGCCAGCAGCTCGGGACTAGCGGGGACCTACAATGAGCAGTTCTTC	CASSSGLAGTYNEQFF
TRBJ2-5	few	TRBV2	NA	TGTGCCAGCAGTGAAGACAGTAACAGCCAAGAGACCCAGTACTTC	CASSEDSNSQETQYF
TRBJ2-1	NA	TRBV9	TRBD2	TGTGCCAGCAGCGAAGGCGGGACTAGCGATCACAATGAGCAGTTCTTC	CASSEGGTSDHNEQFF